This T cell receptor (beta chain) emerged from a study of neurological immune-mediated disorders. With V trimmed by 0 bases and J by 1 base, 6 bases remained unmatched. CDR1 and CDR2 from the germline V gene are SGHDT and YYEEEE. CDR3 size: 17 residues. The sample holds many counts of this clonotype. With 10-nucleotide random UMIs included, cDNA was synthesized by 5'RACE. TCRdb independently ran MiXCR on the 5' RACE reads; one entry per CDR3 protein. The sample holds some 65,000 distinct CDR3 sequences, approximately 3.7% seen once. The sequence was collected from a man aged 45-65 years with multiple sclerosis. Input material: PBMCs. The V and J genes are TRBV5-6 and TRBJ2-5, with 10 bases lining up with TRBD2. CDR3 residues: CASSLALPSGGQETQYF. In nucleotides, the CDR3 is TGTGCCAGCAGCTTGGCTTTGCCTAGCGGGGGCCAAGAGACCCAGTACTTC.